This T cell receptor beta chain was documented in a study of T cells in localized non-small cell lung cancer. Study outcomes and limitations: Higher T cell density in the blood was associated with longer overall survival, whereas higher adjacent-lung clonality associated with shorter survival. Tumor trailed uninvolved adjacent lung in T cell clonality, which peaked there. Only one tumor region went through sequencing, so heterogeneity may still be there. A median of around 60 clones ranked among the top 100 in tumor appeared in adjacent lung.

The table came from immunoSEQ multiplex PCR; TCRdb's copy has only in-frame clones and leaves some out. The profile shows about 52,000 clones, about 87% of them singletons. A word on this clone: Antigen specificity is unknown.

V gave up 6 bases and J gave up 7 bases, with 15 bases separating them. The CDR3 sequence is 13 residues long. Per the germline V gene, CDR1 is MNHEY and CDR2 is SVGAGI. This TCR derives from a female donor with stage II lung adenocarcinoma. This rearrangement joins TRBV6-5 to TRBJ1-1; D gene unclear. The sample was PBMCs, taken before any cancer treatment. The CDR3 loop reads CASSFDGVSEAFF. In DNA form, the CDR3 reads TGTGCCAGCAGCTTCGACGGCGTCAGTGAAGCTTTCTTT.